This T cell receptor (beta chain) was captured by sequencing in a study of blood T cell repertoires in COVID-19. This table comes from immunoSEQ multiplex PCR, and its TCRdb copy is limited to in-frame clones, with some not included. The sample shows 95,000 to 110,000 clones, about 80% of them seen only once. The source is a man aged 60 to 75 with acute or convalescent COVID-19. Sequencing was performed on peripheral blood.

CDR3 protein: CASSLRAKTEAFF. CDR3 DNA sequence: TGTGCCAGCAGCTTGCGTGCGAAGACTGAAGCTTTCTTT. The chain combines TRBV5-8 with TRBJ1-1; D uncertain. V lost 1 base, J lost 5 bases, and 9 bases lay in between. Germline-derived CDR1 and CDR2 are SGHTS and YDEGEE. This CDR3 has 13 amino acids. Based on the CDR3 plus reference TRBV5-8 and TRBJ1-1, the full variable domain is EAGVTQSPTHLIKTRGQQATLRCSPISGHTSVYWYQQALGLGLQFLLWYDEGEERNRGNFPPRFSGRQFPNYSSELNVNALELEDSALYLCASSLRAKTEAFFGQGTRLTVV.